This T cell receptor (beta chain) was obtained from a study of PD-1 blockade in classical Hodgkin lymphoma. Ten or more counts support this clone. Every one of the patients relapsed after autologous stem cell transplantation (brentuximab vedotin exposure was variable). Germline-derived CDR1 and CDR2 are SGDLS and YYNGEE. The CDR3 is 13 amino acids. V lost 1 base, J lost 7 bases, and 8 bases lay in between. Data came from immunoSEQ multiplex PCR; TCRdb stores just in-frame clones and leaves some out. The sample records some 150,000 clones, approximately 72% being singletons. Sequences were derived from peripheral blood mononuclear cells (PBMCs), sampled before the second cycle of nivolumab. J is TRBJ2-2 and V is TRBV9; D is unresolved. This TCR derives from a human donor with classical Hodgkin lymphoma. CDR3 sequence: CASSVIQGGELFF. The CDR3 coding sequence is TGTGCCAGCAGCGTAATTCAAGGCGGGGAGCTGTTTTTT.